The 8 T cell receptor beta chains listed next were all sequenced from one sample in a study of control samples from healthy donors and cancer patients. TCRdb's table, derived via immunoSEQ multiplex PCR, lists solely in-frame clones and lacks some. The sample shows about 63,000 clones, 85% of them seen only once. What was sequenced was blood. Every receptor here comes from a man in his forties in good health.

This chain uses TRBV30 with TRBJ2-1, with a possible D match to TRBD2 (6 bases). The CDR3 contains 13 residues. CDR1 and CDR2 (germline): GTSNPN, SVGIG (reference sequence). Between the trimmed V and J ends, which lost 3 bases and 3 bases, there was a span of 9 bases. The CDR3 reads CAWSPSDYNEQFF. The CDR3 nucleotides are TGTGCCTGGAGCCCTAGCGACTACAATGAGCAGTTCTTC.

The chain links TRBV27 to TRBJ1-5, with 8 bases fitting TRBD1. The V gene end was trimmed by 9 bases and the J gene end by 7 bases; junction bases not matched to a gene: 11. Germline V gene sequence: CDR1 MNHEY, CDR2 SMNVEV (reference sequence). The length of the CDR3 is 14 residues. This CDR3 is CARALGTGGQPQHF. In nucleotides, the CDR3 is TGTGCCAGAGCCTTAGGGACAGGCGGACAGCCCCAGCATTTT.

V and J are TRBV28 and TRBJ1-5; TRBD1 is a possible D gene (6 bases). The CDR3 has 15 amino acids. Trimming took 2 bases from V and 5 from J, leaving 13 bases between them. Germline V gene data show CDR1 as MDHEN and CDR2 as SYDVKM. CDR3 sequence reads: CASSLSWTVHQPQHF. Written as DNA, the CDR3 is TGTGCCAGCAGTTTAAGTTGGACAGTCCATCAGCCCCAGCATTTT.

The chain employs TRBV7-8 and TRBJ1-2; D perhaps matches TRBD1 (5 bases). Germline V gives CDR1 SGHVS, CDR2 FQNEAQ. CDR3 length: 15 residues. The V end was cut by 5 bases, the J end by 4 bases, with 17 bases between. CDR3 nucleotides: TGTGCCAGCAGCCCTGCCGAGACAGACATCTATGGCTACACCTTC. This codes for CASSPAETDIYGYTF.

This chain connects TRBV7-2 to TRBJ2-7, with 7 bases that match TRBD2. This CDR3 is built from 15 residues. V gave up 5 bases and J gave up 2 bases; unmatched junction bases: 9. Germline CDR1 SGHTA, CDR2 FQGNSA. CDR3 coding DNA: TGTGCCAGCAGCCAAGGGCGGGGGTCTGCCTACGAGCAGTACTTC. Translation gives CASSQGRGSAYEQYF.

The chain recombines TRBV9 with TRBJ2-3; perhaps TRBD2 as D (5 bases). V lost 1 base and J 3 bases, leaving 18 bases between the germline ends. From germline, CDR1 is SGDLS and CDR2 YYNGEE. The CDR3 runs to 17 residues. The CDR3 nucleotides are TGTGCCAGCAGCGTAAGAGGGAGAACACTATCGACAGATACGCAGTATTTT. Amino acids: CASSVRGRTLSTDTQYF.

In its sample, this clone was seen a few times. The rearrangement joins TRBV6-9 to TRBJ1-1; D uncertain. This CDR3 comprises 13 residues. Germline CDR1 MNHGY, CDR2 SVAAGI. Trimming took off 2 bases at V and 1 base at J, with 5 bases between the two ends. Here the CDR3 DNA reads TGTGCCAGCAGTTATGAGCAGAACACTGAAGCTTTCTTT. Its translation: CASSYEQNTEAFF.

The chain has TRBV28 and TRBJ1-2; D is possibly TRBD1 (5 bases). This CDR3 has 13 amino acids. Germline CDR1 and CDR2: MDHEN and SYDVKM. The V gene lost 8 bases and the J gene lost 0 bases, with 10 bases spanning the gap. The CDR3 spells CASRRQPNYGYTF. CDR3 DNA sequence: TGTGCCAGCCGACGACAGCCTAACTATGGCTACACCTTC.